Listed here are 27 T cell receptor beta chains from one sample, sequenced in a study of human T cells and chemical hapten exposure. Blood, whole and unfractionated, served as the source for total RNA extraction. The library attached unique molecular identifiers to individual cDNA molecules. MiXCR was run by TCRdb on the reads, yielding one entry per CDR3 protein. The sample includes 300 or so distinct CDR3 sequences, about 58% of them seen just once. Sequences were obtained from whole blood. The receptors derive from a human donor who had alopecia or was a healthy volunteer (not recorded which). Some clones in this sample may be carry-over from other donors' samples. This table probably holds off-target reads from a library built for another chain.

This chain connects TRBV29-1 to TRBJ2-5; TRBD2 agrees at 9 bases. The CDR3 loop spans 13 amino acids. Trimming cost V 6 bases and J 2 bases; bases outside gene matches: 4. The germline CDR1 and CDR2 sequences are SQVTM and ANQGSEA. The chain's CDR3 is CSVPGLAQETQYF. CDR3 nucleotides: TGCAGCGTCCCGGGACTAGCTCAAGAGACCCAGTACTTC.

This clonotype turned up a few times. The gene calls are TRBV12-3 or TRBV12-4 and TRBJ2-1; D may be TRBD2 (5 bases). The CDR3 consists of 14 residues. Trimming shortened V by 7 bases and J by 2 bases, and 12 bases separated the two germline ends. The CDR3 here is CASKKRMTYNEQFF. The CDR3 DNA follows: TGTGCCAGCAAAAAGCGGATGACCTACAATGAGCAGTTCTTC.

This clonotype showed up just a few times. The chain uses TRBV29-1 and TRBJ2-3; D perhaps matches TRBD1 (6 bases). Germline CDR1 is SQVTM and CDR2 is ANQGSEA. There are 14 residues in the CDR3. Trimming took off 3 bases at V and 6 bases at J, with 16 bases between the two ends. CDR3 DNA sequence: TGCAGCGTTGACCACAGGGCTATTGGGGATACGCAGTATTTT. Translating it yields CSVDHRAIGDTQYF.

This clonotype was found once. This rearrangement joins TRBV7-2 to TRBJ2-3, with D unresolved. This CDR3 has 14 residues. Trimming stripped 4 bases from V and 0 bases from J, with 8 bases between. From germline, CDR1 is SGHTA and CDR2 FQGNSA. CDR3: CASSSMTSTDTQYF. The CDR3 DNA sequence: TGTGCCAGCAGCTCAATGACTAGCACAGATACGCAGTATTTT.

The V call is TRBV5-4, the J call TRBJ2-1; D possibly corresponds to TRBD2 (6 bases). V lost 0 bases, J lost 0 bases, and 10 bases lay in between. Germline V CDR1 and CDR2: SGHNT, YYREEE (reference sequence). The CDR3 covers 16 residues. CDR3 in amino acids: CASSLGSGASYNEQFF. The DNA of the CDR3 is TGTGCCAGCAGCTTGGGTAGCGGAGCCTCCTACAATGAGCAGTTCTTC.

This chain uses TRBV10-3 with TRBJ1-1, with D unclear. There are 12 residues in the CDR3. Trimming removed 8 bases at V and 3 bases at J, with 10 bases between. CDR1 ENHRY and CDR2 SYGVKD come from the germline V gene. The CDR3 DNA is TGTGCCATCCGACGGGCGGACACTGAAGCTTTCTTT. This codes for CAIRRADTEAFF.

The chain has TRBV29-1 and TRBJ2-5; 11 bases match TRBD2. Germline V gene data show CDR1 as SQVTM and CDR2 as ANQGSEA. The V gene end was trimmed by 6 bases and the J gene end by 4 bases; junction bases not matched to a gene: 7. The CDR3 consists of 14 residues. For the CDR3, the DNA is TGCAGCGTGGGGCGACTAGCGGGGTCAGAGACCCAGTACTTC. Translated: CSVGRLAGSETQYF.

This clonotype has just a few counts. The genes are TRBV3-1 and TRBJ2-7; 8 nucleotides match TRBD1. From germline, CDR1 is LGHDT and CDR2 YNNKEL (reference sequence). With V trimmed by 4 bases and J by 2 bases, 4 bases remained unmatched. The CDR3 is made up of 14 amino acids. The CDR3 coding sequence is TGTGCCAGCAGCCCAGGACAGGGTACCTACGAGCAGTACTTC. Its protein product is CASSPGQGTYEQYF.

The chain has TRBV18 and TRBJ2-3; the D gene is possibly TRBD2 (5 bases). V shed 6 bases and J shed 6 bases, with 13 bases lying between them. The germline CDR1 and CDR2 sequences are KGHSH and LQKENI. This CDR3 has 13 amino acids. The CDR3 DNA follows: TGTGCCAGCTCCTCGAGAAGGGAGGATACGCAGTATTTT. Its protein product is CASSSRREDTQYF.

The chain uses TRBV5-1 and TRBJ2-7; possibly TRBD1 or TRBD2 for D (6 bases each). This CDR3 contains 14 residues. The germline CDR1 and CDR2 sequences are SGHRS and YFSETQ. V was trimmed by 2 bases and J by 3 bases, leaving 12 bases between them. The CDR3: CASSLRGDNYEQYF. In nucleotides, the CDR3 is TGCGCCAGCAGCTTAAGGGGGGACAACTACGAGCAGTACTTC. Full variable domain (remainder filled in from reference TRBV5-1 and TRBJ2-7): KAGVTQTPRYLIKTRGQQVTLSCSPISGHRSVSWYQQTPGQGLQFLFEYFSETQRNKGNFPGRFSGRQFSNSRSEMNVSTLELGDSALYLCASSLRGDNYEQYFGPGTRLTVT.

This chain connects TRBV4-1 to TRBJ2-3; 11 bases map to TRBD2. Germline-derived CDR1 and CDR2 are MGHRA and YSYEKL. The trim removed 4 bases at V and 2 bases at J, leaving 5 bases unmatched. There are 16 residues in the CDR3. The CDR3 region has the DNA TGCGCCAGCAGCCCCCAGACTAGCGGGAACACAGATACGCAGTATTTT. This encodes CASSPQTSGNTDTQYF.

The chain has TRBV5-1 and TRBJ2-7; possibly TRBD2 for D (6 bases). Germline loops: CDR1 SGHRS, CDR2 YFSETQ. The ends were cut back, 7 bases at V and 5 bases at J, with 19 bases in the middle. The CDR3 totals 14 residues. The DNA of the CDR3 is TGCGCCAGCGACGGGGACTTGGAACCTCACGAGCAGTACTTC. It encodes CASDGDLEPHEQYF.

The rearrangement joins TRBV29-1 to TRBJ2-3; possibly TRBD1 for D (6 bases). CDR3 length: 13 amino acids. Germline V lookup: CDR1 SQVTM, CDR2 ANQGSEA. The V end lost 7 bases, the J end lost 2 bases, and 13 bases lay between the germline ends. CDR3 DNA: TGCAGCGCTGTGTCAGGGGCCACAGATACGCAGTATTTT. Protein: CSAVSGATDTQYF.

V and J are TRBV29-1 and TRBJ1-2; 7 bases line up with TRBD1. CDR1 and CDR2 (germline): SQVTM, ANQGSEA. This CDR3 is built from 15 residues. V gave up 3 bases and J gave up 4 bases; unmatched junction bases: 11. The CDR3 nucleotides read TGCAGCGTTGAGGACGGGGGACAGAGACTCTATGGCTACACCTTC. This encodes CSVEDGGQRLYGYTF.

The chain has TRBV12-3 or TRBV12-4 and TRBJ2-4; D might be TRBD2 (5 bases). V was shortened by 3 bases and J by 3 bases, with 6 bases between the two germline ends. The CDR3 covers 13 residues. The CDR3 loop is CASSFGGKNIQYF. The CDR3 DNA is TGTGCCAGCAGTTTCGGAGGCAAAAACATTCAGTACTTC.

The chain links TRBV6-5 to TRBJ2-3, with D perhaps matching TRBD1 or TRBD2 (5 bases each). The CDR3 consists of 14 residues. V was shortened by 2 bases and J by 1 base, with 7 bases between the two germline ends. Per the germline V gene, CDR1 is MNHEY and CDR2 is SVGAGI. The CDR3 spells CASSYRDRTDTQYF. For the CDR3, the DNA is TGTGCCAGCAGTTACCGGGACCGCACAGATACGCAGTATTTT.

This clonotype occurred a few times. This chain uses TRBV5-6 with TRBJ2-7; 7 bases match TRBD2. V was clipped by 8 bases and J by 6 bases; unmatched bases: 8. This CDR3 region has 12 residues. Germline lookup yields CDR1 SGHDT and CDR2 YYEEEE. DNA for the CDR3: TGTGCCAGTATAGGACTAGGAAGCGAGCAGTACTTC. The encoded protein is CASIGLGSEQYF.

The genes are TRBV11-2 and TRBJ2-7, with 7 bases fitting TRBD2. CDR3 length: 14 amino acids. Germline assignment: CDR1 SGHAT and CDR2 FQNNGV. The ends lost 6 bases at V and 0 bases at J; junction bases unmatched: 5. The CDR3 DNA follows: TGTGCCAGCAGATTTAGCGGGCCCTCCTACGAGCAGTACTTC. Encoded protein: CASRFSGPSYEQYF.

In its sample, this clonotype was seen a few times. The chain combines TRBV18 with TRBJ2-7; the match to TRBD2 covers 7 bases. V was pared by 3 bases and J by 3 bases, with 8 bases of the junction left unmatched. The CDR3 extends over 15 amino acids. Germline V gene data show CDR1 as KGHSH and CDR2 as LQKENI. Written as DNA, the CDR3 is TGTGCCAGCTCACCTACGACGGGGGGTGACTACGAGCAGTACTTC. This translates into CASSPTTGGDYEQYF. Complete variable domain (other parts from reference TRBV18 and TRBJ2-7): NAGVMQNPRHLVRRRGQEARLRCSPMKGHSHVYWYRQLPEEGLKFMVYLQKENIIDESGMPKERFSAEFPKEGPSILRIQQVVRGDSAAYFCASSPTTGGDYEQYFGPGTRLTVT.

In DNA, the CDR3 is TGTGCCAGTAGCACTAGCGGGAGTTGGAAGACCCAGTACTTC. Translated, it gives CASSTSGSWKTQYF. The V gene is TRBV19, the J gene TRBJ2-5; TRBD2 matches at 11 bases. Germline assignment: CDR1 LNHDA and CDR2 SQIVND (reference sequence). Trimming at V came to 6 bases and at J to 6 bases, leaving 6 bases not matched to a gene. There are 14 residues in the CDR3.

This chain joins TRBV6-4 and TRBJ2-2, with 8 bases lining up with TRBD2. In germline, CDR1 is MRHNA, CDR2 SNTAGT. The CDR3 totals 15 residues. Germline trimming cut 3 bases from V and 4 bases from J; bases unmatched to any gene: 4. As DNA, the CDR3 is TGTGCCAGCAGTGAAAGCGGGAGCTTCACCGGGGAGCTGTTTTTT. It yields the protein CASSESGSFTGELFF.

The CDR3 protein is CASSYNQETQYF. The CDR3 DNA reads as TGTGCCAGCAGCTACAACCAAGAGACCCAGTACTTC. The genes are TRBV11-2 and TRBJ2-5, with D hard to call. The germline V and J ends were trimmed by 4 bases and 0 bases, with 3 bases remaining between them. The CDR3 length is 12 residues. The germline CDR1 and CDR2 sequences are SGHAT and FQNNGV.

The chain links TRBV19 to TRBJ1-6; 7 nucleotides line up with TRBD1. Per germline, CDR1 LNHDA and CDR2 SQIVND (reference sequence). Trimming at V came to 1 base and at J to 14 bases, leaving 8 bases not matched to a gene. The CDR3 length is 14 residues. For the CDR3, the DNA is TGTGCCAGTAGTATAGCCCGACAGGGTCTGGCCCTCCACTTT. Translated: CASSIARQGLALHF.

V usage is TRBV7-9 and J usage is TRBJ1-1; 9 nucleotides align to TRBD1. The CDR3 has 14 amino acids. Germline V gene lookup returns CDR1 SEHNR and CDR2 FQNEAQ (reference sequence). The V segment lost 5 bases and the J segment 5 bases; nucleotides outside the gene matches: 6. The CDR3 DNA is TGTGCCAGCAGCCCACAGGGGGCCGGAACTGAAGCTTTCTTT. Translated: CASSPQGAGTEAFF.

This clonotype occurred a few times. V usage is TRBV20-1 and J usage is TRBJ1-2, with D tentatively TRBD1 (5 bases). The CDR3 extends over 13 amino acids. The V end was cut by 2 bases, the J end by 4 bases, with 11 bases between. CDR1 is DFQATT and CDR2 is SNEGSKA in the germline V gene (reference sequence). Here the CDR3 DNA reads TGCAGTGCTAGATCGGGGGGAATCTATGGCTACACCTTC. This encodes CSARSGGIYGYTF.

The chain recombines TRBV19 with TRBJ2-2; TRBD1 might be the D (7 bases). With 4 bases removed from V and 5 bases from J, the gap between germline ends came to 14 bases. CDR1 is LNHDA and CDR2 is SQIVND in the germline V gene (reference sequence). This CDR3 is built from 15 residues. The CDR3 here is CASSKAGQLTGELFF. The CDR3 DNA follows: TGTGCCAGTAGTAAGGCGGGACAGCTGACCGGGGAGCTGTTTTTT.

This CDR3 is CASSQGSGEPYEQYF. The CDR3 DNA reads as TGTGCCAGCAGCCAAGGTAGCGGGGAACCCTACGAGCAGTACTTC. J is TRBJ2-7 and V is TRBV3-1; TRBD2 agrees at 8 bases. Germline CDR1 reads LGHDT; CDR2 reads YNNKEL (reference sequence). With 1 base clipped from V and 2 bases from J, the junction kept 4 bases outside the gene matches. The CDR3 loop spans 15 amino acids.